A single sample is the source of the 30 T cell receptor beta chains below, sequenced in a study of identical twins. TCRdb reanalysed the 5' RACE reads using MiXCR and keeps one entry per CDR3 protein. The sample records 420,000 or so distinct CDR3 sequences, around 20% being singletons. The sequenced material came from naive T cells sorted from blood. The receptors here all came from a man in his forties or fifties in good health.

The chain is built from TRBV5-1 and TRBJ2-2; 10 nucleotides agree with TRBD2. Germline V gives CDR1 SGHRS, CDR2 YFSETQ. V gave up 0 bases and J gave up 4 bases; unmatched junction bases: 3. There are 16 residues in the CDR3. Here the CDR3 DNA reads TGCGCCAGCAGCTTGGTTAGCGGGGGGACCACCGGGGAGCTGTTTTTT. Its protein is CASSLVSGGTTGELFF.

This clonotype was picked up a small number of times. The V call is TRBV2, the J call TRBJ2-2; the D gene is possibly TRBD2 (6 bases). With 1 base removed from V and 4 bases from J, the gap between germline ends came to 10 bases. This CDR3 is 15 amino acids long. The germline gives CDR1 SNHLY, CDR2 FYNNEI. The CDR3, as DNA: TGTGCCAGCAGTGAAGGGGACTTAGCCACCGGGGAGCTGTTTTTT. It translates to CASSEGDLATGELFF.

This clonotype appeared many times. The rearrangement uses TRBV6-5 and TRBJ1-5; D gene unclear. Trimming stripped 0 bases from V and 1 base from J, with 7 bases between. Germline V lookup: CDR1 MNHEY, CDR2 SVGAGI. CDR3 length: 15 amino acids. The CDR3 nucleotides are TGTGCCAGCAGTTACTCGGGTGGGAGCAATCAGCCCCAGCATTTT. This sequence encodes CASSYSGGSNQPQHF.

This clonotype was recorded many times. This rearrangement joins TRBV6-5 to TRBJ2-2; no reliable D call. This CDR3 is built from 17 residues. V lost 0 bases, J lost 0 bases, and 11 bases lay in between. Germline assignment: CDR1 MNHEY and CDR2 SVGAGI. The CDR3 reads CASSYSPGHANTGELFF. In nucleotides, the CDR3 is TGTGCCAGCAGTTACTCGCCGGGTCATGCGAACACCGGGGAGCTGTTTTTT.

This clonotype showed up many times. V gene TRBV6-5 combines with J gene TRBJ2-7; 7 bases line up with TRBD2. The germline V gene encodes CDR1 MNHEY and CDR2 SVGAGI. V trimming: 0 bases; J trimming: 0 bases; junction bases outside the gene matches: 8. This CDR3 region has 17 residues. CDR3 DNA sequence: TGTGCCAGCAGTTACTCGATGACTAGCCCTCGCTCCTACGAGCAGTACTTC. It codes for CASSYSMTSPRSYEQYF.

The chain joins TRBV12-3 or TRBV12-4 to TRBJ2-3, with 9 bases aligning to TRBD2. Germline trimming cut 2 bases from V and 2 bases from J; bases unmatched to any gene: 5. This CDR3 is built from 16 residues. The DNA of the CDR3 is TGTGCCAGCAGTTTACGAGCGGGAGGACCCACAGATACGCAGTATTTT. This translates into CASSLRAGGPTDTQYF.

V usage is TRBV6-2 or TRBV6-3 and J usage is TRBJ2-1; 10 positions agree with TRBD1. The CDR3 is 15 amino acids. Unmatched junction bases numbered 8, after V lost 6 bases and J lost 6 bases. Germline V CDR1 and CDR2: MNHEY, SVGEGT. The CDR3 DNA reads TGTGCCAGCAGACGACAGGGGGCAAAATTCAATGAGCAGTTCTTC. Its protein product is CASRRQGAKFNEQFF.

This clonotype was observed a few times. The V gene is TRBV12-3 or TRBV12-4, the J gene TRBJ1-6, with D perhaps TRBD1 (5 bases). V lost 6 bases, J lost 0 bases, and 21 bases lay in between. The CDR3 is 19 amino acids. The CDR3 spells CASSPRAGWGSSYNSPLHF. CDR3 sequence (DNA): TGTGCCAGCAGCCCCCGGGCAGGGTGGGGAAGCTCCTATAATTCACCCCTCCACTTT.

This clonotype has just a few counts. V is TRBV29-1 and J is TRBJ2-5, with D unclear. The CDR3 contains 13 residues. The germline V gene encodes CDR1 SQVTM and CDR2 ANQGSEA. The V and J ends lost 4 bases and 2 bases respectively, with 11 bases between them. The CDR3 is CSVGRRIQETQYF. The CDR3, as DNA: TGCAGCGTTGGTAGACGGATACAAGAGACCCAGTACTTC.

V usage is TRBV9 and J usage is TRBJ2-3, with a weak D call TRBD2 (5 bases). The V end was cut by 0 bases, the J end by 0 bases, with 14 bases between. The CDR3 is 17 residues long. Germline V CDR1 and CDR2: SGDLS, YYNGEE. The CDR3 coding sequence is TGTGCCAGCAGCGTAGACGGGCGGGCTTATAGCACAGATACGCAGTATTTT. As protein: CASSVDGRAYSTDTQYF.

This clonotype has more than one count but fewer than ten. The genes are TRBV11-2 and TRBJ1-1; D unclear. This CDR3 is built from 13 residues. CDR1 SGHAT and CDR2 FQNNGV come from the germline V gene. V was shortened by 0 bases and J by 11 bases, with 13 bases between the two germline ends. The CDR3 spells CASSLDVRLWAFF. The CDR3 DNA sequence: TGTGCCAGCAGCTTAGATGTGAGGCTCTGGGCTTTCTTT.

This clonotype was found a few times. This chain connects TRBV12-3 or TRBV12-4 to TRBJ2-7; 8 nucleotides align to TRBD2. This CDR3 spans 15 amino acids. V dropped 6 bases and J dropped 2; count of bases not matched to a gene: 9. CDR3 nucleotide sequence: TGTGCCAGCAGCCCAACTAGCGGATTCGCCTACGAGCAGTACTTC. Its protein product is CASSPTSGFAYEQYF.

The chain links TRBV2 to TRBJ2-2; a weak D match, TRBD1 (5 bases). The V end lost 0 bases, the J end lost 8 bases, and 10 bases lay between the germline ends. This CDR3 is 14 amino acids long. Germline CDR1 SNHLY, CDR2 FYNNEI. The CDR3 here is CASSEAGNRGELFF. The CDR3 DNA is TGTGCCAGCAGTGAAGCAGGCAACAGGGGGGAGCTGTTTTTT.

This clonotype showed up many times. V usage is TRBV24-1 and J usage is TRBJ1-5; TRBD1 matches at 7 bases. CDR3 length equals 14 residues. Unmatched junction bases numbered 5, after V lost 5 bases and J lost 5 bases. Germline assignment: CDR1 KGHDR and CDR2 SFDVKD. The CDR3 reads CATSGQGGYQPQHF. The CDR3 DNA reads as TGTGCCACCAGTGGGCAGGGGGGTTATCAGCCCCAGCATTTT.

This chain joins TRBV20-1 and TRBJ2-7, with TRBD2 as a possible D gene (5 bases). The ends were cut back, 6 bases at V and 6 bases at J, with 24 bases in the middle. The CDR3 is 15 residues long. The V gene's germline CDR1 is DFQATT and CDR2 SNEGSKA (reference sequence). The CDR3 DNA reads TGCAGTGCCCGACCCTCTGGGAGCAAGTGGAGCGAGCAGTACTTC. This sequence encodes CSARPSGSKWSEQYF.

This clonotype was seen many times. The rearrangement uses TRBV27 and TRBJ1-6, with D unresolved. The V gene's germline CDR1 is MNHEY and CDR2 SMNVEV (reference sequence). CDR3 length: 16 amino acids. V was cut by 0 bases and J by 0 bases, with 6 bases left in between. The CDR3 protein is CASSLSSSSYNSPLHF. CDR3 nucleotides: TGTGCCAGCAGTTTATCGTCGAGCTCCTATAATTCACCCCTCCACTTT.

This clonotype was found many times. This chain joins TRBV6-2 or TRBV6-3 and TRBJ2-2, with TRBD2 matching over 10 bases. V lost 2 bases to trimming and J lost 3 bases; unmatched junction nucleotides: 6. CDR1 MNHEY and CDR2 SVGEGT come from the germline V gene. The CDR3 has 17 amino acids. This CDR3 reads CASSYLLAGVDTGELFF. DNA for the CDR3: TGTGCCAGCAGTTACCTTCTAGCGGGAGTAGACACCGGGGAGCTGTTTTTT.

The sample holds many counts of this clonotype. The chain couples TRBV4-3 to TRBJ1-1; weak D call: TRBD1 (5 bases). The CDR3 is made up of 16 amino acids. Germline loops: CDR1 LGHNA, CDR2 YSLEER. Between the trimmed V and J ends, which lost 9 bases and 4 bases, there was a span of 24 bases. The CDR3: CASSYAWTGAGTEAFF. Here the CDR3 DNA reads TGCGCCAGTTCCTACGCCTGGACTGGGGCGGGCACTGAAGCTTTCTTT.

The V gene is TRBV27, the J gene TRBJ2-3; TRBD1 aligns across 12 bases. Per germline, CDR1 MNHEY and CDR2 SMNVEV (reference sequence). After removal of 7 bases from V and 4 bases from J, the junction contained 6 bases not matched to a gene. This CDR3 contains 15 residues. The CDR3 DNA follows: TGTGCCAGCAAGGGGACAGGGGGCGCTTCAGATACGCAGTATTTT. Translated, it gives CASKGTGGASDTQYF.

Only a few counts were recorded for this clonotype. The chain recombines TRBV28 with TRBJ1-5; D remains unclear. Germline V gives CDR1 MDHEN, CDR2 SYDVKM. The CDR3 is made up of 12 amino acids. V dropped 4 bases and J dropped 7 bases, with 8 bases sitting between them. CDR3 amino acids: CASSSVSQPQHF. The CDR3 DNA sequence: TGTGCCAGCAGTTCTGTGAGCCAGCCCCAGCATTTT.

DNA for the CDR3: TGTGCCTGGAGGGGCGGGGGGGTTTACAATGAGCAGTTCTTC. This codes for CAWRGGGVYNEQFF. The chain employs TRBV30 and TRBJ2-1, with TRBD2 matching 9 bases. J gave up 4 bases and V 3 bases, and 4 bases lay outside the gene matches. From germline, CDR1 is GTSNPN and CDR2 SVGIG (reference sequence). CDR3 size: 14 residues.

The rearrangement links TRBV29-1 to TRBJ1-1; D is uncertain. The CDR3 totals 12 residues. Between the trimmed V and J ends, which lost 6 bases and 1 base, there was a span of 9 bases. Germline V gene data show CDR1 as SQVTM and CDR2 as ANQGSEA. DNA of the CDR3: TGCAGCGTGAAGCAGGAGAACACTGAAGCTTTCTTT. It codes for CSVKQENTEAFF.

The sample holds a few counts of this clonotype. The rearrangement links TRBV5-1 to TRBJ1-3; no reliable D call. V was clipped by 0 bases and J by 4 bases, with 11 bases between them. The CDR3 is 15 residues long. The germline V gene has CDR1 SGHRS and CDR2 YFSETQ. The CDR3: CASSLGEAAGNTIYF. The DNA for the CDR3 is TGCGCCAGCAGCTTGGGGGAGGCGGCCGGAAACACCATATATTTT.

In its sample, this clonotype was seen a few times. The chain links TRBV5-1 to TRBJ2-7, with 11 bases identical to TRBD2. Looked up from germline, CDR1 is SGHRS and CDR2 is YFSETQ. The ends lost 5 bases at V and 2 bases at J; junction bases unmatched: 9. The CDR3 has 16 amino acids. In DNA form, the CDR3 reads TGCGCCAGCAGATTACCGACTAGCGGGGAGACCTACGAGCAGTACTTC. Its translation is CASRLPTSGETYEQYF.

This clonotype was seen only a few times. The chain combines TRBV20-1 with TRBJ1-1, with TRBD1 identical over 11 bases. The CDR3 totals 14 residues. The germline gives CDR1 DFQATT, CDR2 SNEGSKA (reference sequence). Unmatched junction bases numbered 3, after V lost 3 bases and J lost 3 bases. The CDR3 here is CSASLGQGDTEAFF. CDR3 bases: TGCAGTGCTAGCCTGGGACAGGGGGACACTGAAGCTTTCTTT.

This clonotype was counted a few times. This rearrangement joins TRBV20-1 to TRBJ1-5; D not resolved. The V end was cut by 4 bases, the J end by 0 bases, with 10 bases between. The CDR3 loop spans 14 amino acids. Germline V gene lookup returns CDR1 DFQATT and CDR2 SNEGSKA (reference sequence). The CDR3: CSATRTNSNQPQHF. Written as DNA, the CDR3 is TGCAGTGCTACCCGAACTAATAGCAATCAGCCCCAGCATTTT.

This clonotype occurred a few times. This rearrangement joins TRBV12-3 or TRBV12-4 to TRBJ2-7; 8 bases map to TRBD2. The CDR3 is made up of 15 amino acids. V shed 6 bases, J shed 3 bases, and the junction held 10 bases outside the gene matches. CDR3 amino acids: CASRPSGSLYYEQYF. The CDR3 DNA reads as TGTGCCAGCAGACCCAGCGGGAGCCTGTACTACGAGCAGTACTTC.

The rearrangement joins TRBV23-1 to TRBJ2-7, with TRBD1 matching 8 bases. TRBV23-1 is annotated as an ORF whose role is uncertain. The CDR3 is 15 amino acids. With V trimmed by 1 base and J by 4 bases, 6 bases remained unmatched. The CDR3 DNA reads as TGCGCCAGCAGTCAATGGAGACAGGGGTGTTACGAGCAGTACTTC. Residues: CASSQWRQGCYEQYF.

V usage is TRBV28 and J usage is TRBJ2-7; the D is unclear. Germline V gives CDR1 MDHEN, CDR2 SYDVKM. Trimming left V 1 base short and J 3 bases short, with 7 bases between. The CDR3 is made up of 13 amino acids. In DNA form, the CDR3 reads TGTGCCAGCAGTTTATCACGGTTCTACGAGCAGTACTTC. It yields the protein CASSLSRFYEQYF.

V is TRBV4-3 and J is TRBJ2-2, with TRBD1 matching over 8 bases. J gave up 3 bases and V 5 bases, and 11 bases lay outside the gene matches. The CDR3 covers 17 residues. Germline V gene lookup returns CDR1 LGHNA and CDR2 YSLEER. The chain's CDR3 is CASSYHGQGVDTGELFF. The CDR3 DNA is TGCGCCAGCAGCTATCATGGACAGGGAGTGGACACCGGGGAGCTGTTTTTT.